The clone carrying this T cell receptor beta chain was seen repeatedly, ten times or more. The V gene's germline CDR1 is SGHDN and CDR2 FVKESK. J gave up 5 bases and V 4 bases, and 12 bases lay outside the gene matches. The CDR3 contains 16 residues. No cell fractionation was done, so the repertoire covers all unsorted peripheral blood T cells. These data are taken from a study of HIV-infected patients and healthy controls. About 480 ng RNA was reverse transcribed with alpha and beta constant-region primers. Using multiplexing indices, alpha and beta chain libraries were generated apart by chain-specific third strand synthesis. An approximately 25-cycle PCR with P5s and P7 primers followed a short adapter-adding first PCR. TCRdb recomputed calls from the 5' RACE reads with MiXCR, one row per CDR3 protein. Among 15,000 to 19,000 distinct CDR3 sequences listed, approximately 7% were seen once.

The source of this sequence is an adult in good health. The J gene is TRBJ2-5, the V gene TRBV14; 8 nucleotides agree with TRBD1. The material sequenced was blood. DNA for the CDR3: TGTGCCAGCAGCCCGAGGACAGGGCAGGGAACGGAGACCCAGTACTTC. Encoded protein: CASSPRTGQGTETQYF.